This T cell receptor (beta chain) was recovered during a study of neurological immune-mediated disorders (dated 2019 in TCRdb). Study-level background: Using UMI-based sequencing, the study compared peripheral blood TCR-beta repertoires from patients with HTLV-I-associated myelopathy (HAM/TSP), patients with multiple sclerosis, and healthy controls. The cohort comprised roughly 69 subjects: some 15 HAM/TSP patients, 35 or so multiple sclerosis patients and around 20 healthy controls. The 90 to 120 TCR-beta libraries covered PBMC samples along with longitudinal samples, technical triplicates, and paired sorted CD4+ and CD8+ T-cell subsets. Longitudinal HAM/TSP and healthy donors had 3 time-points each (roughly 3-40 month intervals). General study outcomes and caveats: Expanded clones from different subjects shared no identical CDR3 amino acid sequences, which suggests that TCR-beta repertoires were private in all groups. TCR clonal expansion was greatest in HAM/TSP patients and smallest in MS patients, who ranked below even healthy controls.

This clonotype was observed at least ten times. Which antigen it targets is not known. No qualities accompany the bases; no much larger clone lies one base away. Trimming costs V 4 bases and J 5 bases, and their ends lie 14 bases apart. CDR1 and CDR2, looked up from the germline V gene, are LGHNA and YSLEER. CDR3 length: 14 amino acids, cysteine to phenylalanine. The DNA shown is the 42-base CDR3, in frame from base 1. cDNA was synthesized by template-switch 5'RACE using a primer carrying a 10-nucleotide random unique molecular identifier by which each TCR transcript was tagged. Every sequencing run covered 15-18 subjects and yielded more than 170 million TCR-beta sequences. The RNeasy kit was used to extract total RNA. Using the KAPA Real-time Library Amplification kit, TCR-beta VDJ regions were amplified with primers for the TCR constant region and the 5'RACE anchor. A first PCR added sample indexes and Illumina adaptors, after which a second PCR increased the library yield. After Ampure bead purification, the TCR product of roughly 650 bp was size-selected on a 2% E-gel SizeSelection system. Before pooling, libraries had their quality checked on a Bioanalyzer, their concentration measured with Qubit, and their quantity determined with the Kapa Library Quantification kit. Paired-end 2 x 150 bp sequencing of the libraries was performed on an Illumina HiSeq 2500. To increase sequence diversity, 25-30% phiX was spiked into each library pool. Per the original workflow: The quality-filtered reads were processed with the UMI-based MiGEC pipeline, whose error correction step removed more than 90% of the raw TCR sequences. IMGT germline references were used for alignment of VDJ genes, and clonotypes were defined by a unique CDR3 amino acid sequence together with V-J genes. Clonal expansion, Shannon diversity and CDR3 relatedness were evaluated with VDJtools (CalcPairwiseDistances, ClusterSamples), while phylogenetic trees were built in CLCbio workbench. Clones with at least 8 unique UMIs were defined as expanded, with this threshold being based on coefficient-of-variation modelling across technical triplicates. The raw public reads went through TCRdb reprocessing: fastp at Q25, MiXCR clone calling, in-frame beta chains kept. Rows merge per CDR3 protein into single entries with the most common DNA and genes. Here the V and J calls rest on TCRdb's processing, not on the authors' analysis. A total of approximately 49,000 distinct CDR3 sequences appear in this sample, more than 8.5% of them only once. The ten largest make up about 1.6% of the sample.

This specimen's time point label, interpreted: longitudinal time-point 1 (baseline). The healthy controls were volunteers from blood banks in Maryland, USA. Unsorted PBMC libraries were generated from 2 million PBMCs stored in RNAlater at -80 °C until RNA extraction. Peripheral blood underwent Ficoll-Hypaque density gradient centrifugation to isolate PBMCs, which were then cryopreserved in liquid nitrogen. The material sequenced was PBMCs. Recombination joined TRBV4-3 with TRBJ1-2; the D gene lacks a confident call. This TCR derives from a middle-aged woman in good health. The CDR3 has the sequence CASSREAPGYGYTF. The bases are TGCGCCAGCAGCCGAGAGGCCCCCGGGTATGGCTACACCTTC.